This paragraph reports one TCR beta chain. What it binds is not known. The data derive from a study of chemoradiotherapy in HPV16-positive cancers. Overall study findings and caveats: HPV-specific T cells were functionally defined from only two HPV16-positive patients. HPV-responsive T-cell expansion during chemoradiotherapy was linked to improved recurrence-free survival in HPV16-positive patients. Non-HPV-specific T cells did not expand in tumors during treatment, whereas candidate HPV-specific clones and E7-related motifs did.

Libraries were prepared by immunoSEQ multiplex PCR; TCRdb keeps only in-frame clonotypes and omits some of them. Of roughly 8,400 clones in the sample, roughly 71% were seen once. CDR1 LNHDA and CDR2 SQIVND come from the germline V gene (reference sequence). Trimming pared 4 bases from V and 1 base from J, leaving 19 bases between. The CDR3 has 17 residues. This specimen consisted of tumor tissue, obtained from a patient who underwent chemoradiotherapy. The V gene is TRBV19, the J gene TRBJ1-1; D is ambiguous. This receptor was obtained from a human donor with HPV-associated anogenital cancer. Here the CDR3 DNA reads TGTGCCAGTAGTACCCTCGTAAAGGCCACCTCGAACACTGAAGCTTTCTTT. Protein product: CASSTLVKATSNTEAFF.